The clone carrying this T cell receptor (beta chain) has a count of ten or more. The CDR3 has 15 residues. The V end lost 4 bases, the J end lost 2 bases, and 12 bases lay between the germline ends. In germline, CDR1 is SGHRS, CDR2 YFSETQ. Sequenced by immunoSEQ multiplex PCR; TCRdb stores in-frame clones only, minus some. The sample carries 600,000 or so clones, about 87% recorded once. These data originate in a study of shared T cell receptors in the human thymus. This sample also appeared in a second study, on human thymus T cells. That work contributes: Donor material was obtained from healthy Finnish infants undergoing corrective surgery for congenital heart defects. Resections obtained during corrective heart surgery supplied the thymus tissue.

The chain joins TRBV5-1 to TRBJ2-2; D might be TRBD1 (5 bases). The sample taken for sequencing was thymocytes. The origin of this receptor is a boy younger than two with a congenital heart defect. CDR3 residues: CASSRSGQNTGELFF. The CDR3 nucleotides read TGCGCCAGCAGCCGAAGTGGACAAAACACCGGGGAGCTGTTTTTT.